Below are 27 T cell receptor beta chains sequenced from a single sample in a study of shared clonotypes between healthy human individuals. The naive CD8 population came from CD45RO-negative cells selected for CCR7, without terminally differentiated effector memory CD45RA+ cells. The table came from immunoSEQ multiplex PCR; TCRdb's copy has only in-frame clones and leaves some out. This table has around 2,000,000 clones, 85% to 95% appearing once. The sequenced sample consisted of naive CD8+ T cells from PBMCs. The receptors come from a man aged 18 to 30 in good health. Some clones in this sample may be carry-over from other donors' samples.

As concerns this clone: The sample carries other DNA sequences with the same CDR3. The J gene is TRBJ2-7, the V gene TRBV5-6; D may match TRBD1 or TRBD2 (5 bases each). V was trimmed by 3 bases and J by 4 bases, leaving 11 bases between them. Germline CDR1 and CDR2: SGHDT and YYEEEE. CDR3 length: 13 amino acids. The CDR3 bases are TGTGCCAGCAGCTGGGACCGCGGGTACGAGCAGTACTTC. Protein product: CASSWDRGYEQYF. The full variable domain, with the rest looked up from reference TRBV5-6 and TRBJ2-7, is DAGVTQSPTHLIKTRGQQVTLRCSPKSGHDTVSWYQQALGQGPQFIFQYYEEEERQRGNFPDRFSGHQFPNYSSELNVNALLLGDSALYLCASSWDRGYEQYFGPGTRLTVT.

The chain recombines TRBV4-1 with TRBJ2-6; 7 bases map to TRBD1. The CDR3 is 13 amino acids. Germline CDR1 is MGHRA and CDR2 is YSYEKL. With 4 bases clipped from V and 8 bases from J, the junction kept 2 bases outside the gene matches. The CDR3 protein is CASSLRGSNVLTF. The CDR3 nucleotides are TGCGCCAGCAGCCTCAGGGGGTCCAACGTCCTGACTTTC.

The CDR3 protein is CASSPGSQPQHF. The CDR3 bases are TGTGCCAGCAGTCCCGGCAGTCAGCCCCAGCATTTT. The genes are TRBV7-9 and TRBJ1-5; no clear D gene. This CDR3 contains 12 residues. In germline, CDR1 is SEHNR, CDR2 FQNEAQ (reference sequence). V was pared by 6 bases and J by 6 bases, with 9 bases between.

The V call is TRBV29-1, the J call TRBJ2-7; 10 nucleotides agree with TRBD2. V trimming: 0 bases; J trimming: 2 bases; junction bases outside the gene matches: 10. The CDR3 totals 17 residues. Germline V gives CDR1 SQVTM, CDR2 ANQGSEA. The CDR3 DNA reads as TGCAGCGTTGAAGATATGGCTAGCGGGAGTTCGACCTACGAGCAGTACTTC. Amino acids: CSVEDMASGSSTYEQYF.

The rearrangement joins TRBV19 to TRBJ2-4, with 8 bases identical to TRBD1. The J segment lost 4 bases and the V segment lost 5 bases, leaving 7 bases of the junction unmatched. The CDR3 loop spans 15 amino acids. CDR1 and CDR2 (germline): LNHDA, SQIVND (reference sequence). This chain's CDR3 is CASSRDRPQKNIQYF. As DNA, the CDR3 is TGTGCCAGTAGTCGGGACAGGCCCCAAAAAAACATTCAGTACTTC.

This clone was counted once. V and J are TRBV5-1 and TRBJ1-1; D is undetermined. This CDR3 has 12 amino acids. The V gene lost 4 bases and the J gene lost 8 bases, with 12 bases spanning the gap. Germline CDR1 and CDR2: SGHRS and YFSETQ. DNA of the CDR3: TGCGCCAGCAGCCCTATGGGCAGGGAAGCTTTCTTT. Amino acid sequence: CASSPMGREAFF.

This clone was observed a single time. This chain joins TRBV13 and TRBJ2-3, with D tentatively TRBD2 (6 bases). Germline values: CDR1 PRHDT, CDR2 FYEKMQ (reference sequence). Trimming shortened V by 1 base and J by 1 base, and 15 bases separated the two germline ends. The CDR3 spans 17 residues. CDR3 nucleotides: TGTGCCAGCAGCTTAGCGGGAGAAGCTTTGGGCACAGATACGCAGTATTTT. The encoded protein is CASSLAGEALGTDTQYF.

The gene calls are TRBV27 and TRBJ2-7; D tentatively reads TRBD1 or TRBD2 (5 bases each). Looked up from germline, CDR1 is MNHEY and CDR2 is SMNVEV (reference sequence). With 5 bases removed from V and 3 bases from J, the gap between germline ends came to 14 bases. The CDR3 is made up of 14 amino acids. The CDR3 reads CASSAMGPSYEQYF. As DNA, the CDR3 is TGTGCCAGCAGTGCGATGGGACCGAGCTACGAGCAGTACTTC.

This clone has only one observation. The identical CDR3 is also encoded by other nucleotide sequences in the sample. The V call is TRBV7-9, the J call TRBJ1-5; D gene unclear. CDR3 length: 15 amino acids. Trimming took 1 base from V and 0 from J, leaving 7 bases between them. CDR1 SEHNR and CDR2 FQNEAQ come from the germline V gene (reference sequence). The CDR3 loop is CASSLGTDSNQPQHF. CDR3 nucleotides: TGTGCCAGCAGCTTAGGTACAGATAGCAATCAGCCCCAGCATTTT.

The rearrangement joins TRBV6-5 to TRBJ2-1; perhaps TRBD2 as D (5 bases). The CDR3 has 15 residues. From germline, CDR1 is MNHEY and CDR2 SVGAGI. Trimming stripped 0 bases from V and 13 bases from J, with 19 bases between. The CDR3 loop reads CASSYSEGPPGDQFF. For the CDR3, the DNA is TGTGCCAGCAGTTACTCTGAGGGCCCTCCGGGCGATCAGTTCTTC.

This sequence joins TRBV27 and TRBJ2-7; D gene ambiguous. The germline CDR1 and CDR2 sequences are MNHEY and SMNVEV (reference sequence). CDR3 length equals 13 residues. Trimming pared 8 bases from V and 2 bases from J, leaving 13 bases between. The CDR3 region has the DNA TGTGCCAGCGGCTCGGACGGAACCTACGAGCAGTACTTC. Its protein product is CASGSDGTYEQYF.

The chain couples TRBV9 to TRBJ2-2; D assignment may be TRBD1 or TRBD2 (5 bases each). CDR3 length equals 14 residues. CDR1 SGDLS and CDR2 YYNGEE come from the germline V gene. Trimming took off 0 bases at V and 6 bases at J, with 9 bases between the two ends. CDR3 nucleotide sequence: TGTGCCAGCAGCGTAGAAAGGGACCCCGGGGAGCTGTTTTTT. Protein product: CASSVERDPGELFF.

Only one count was recorded for this clone. The CDR3 sequence is CASSPGTDDNTEAFF. Here the CDR3 DNA reads TGTGCCAGCTCACCTGGGACAGACGATAACACTGAAGCTTTCTTT. The gene calls are TRBV18 and TRBJ1-1, with TRBD1 identical over 7 bases. V trimming: 3 bases; J trimming: 2 bases; junction bases outside the gene matches: 6. CDR1 and CDR2 (germline): KGHSH, LQKENI. This CDR3 has 15 amino acids. Full variable domain (rest looked up from reference TRBV18 and TRBJ1-1): NAGVMQNPRHLVRRRGQEARLRCSPMKGHSHVYWYRQLPEEGLKFMVYLQKENIIDESGMPKERFSAEFPKEGPSILRIQQVVRGDSAAYFCASSPGTDDNTEAFFGQGTRLTVV.

The chain links TRBV5-6 to TRBJ2-4; D possibly matches TRBD1 or TRBD2 (5 bases each). The CDR3 extends over 15 amino acids. V lost 2 bases and J 0 bases, leaving 9 bases between the germline ends. Germline V gene lookup returns CDR1 SGHDT and CDR2 YYEEEE. CDR3 sequence reads: CASSFTGTAKNIQYF. The CDR3 nucleotides are TGTGCCAGCAGCTTTACCGGGACAGCCAAAAACATTCAGTACTTC.

This clone is a singleton in its sample. V usage is TRBV10-3 and J usage is TRBJ1-2; D might be TRBD1 (5 bases). The V end lost 6 bases, the J end lost 3 bases, and 11 bases lay between the germline ends. Germline values: CDR1 ENHRY, CDR2 SYGVKD. CDR3 length equals 13 residues. The CDR3 region is CAIRVETDYGYTF. The CDR3 bases are TGTGCCATCAGGGTGGAGACAGACTATGGCTACACCTTC.

This clone was detected once. The same CDR3 can be traced to other DNA sequences in this sample. The chain is built from TRBV7-2 and TRBJ2-1; TRBD2 agrees at 8 bases. Germline values: CDR1 SGHTA, CDR2 FQGNSA. J was trimmed by 0 bases and V by 6 bases; bases with no gene match: 4. There are 15 residues in the CDR3. CDR3 sequence (DNA): TGTGCCAGCAGTTTAAGCGGGAGCTCCTACAATGAGCAGTTCTTC. Protein: CASSLSGSSYNEQFF.

This clone came up once. CDR3 DNA: TGCGCCAGCAGCCACGAGCGGGAGTTGCCCCATGAGCAGTTCTTC. Protein product: CASSHERELPHEQFF. The chain has TRBV5-1 and TRBJ2-1; 8 nucleotides match TRBD2. J gave up 8 bases and V 4 bases, and 11 bases lay outside the gene matches. Per the germline V gene, CDR1 is SGHRS and CDR2 is YFSETQ. The CDR3 runs to 15 residues.

This clone appeared a few times. The rearrangement links TRBV4-2 to TRBJ1-4; D unclear. V lost 1 base to trimming and J lost 5 bases, with 11 bases between them. The germline gives CDR1 LGHNA, CDR2 YNFKEQ. The CDR3 sequence is 15 residues long. The DNA of the CDR3 is TGTGCCAGCAGCCAAGGGTCGGGCCACAATGAAAAACTGTTTTTT. This codes for CASSQGSGHNEKLFF.

V gene TRBV19 combines with J gene TRBJ1-1, with D perhaps matching TRBD1 (5 bases). The V gene lost 5 bases and the J gene lost 5 bases, with 15 bases spanning the gap. This CDR3 comprises 14 residues. Per germline, CDR1 LNHDA and CDR2 SQIVND (reference sequence). The CDR3 is CASSSWDVGTEAFF. The CDR3 nucleotides are TGTGCCAGTAGTTCCTGGGACGTAGGGACTGAAGCTTTCTTT.

J is TRBJ1-3 and V is TRBV5-5; TRBD1 might be the D (5 bases). CDR1 and CDR2 (germline): SGHKS, YYEKEE (reference sequence). This CDR3 is 15 amino acids long. V lost 0 bases to trimming and J lost 6 bases, with 13 bases between them. CDR3 loop: CASSLGQGLVNTIYF. The CDR3, as DNA: TGTGCCAGCAGCTTGGGCCAGGGTTTAGTAAACACCATATATTTT.

This chain links TRBV2 with TRBJ1-4; 8 nucleotides agree with TRBD1. Germline CDR1 SNHLY, CDR2 FYNNEI. The CDR3 covers 13 residues. The V gene end was trimmed by 6 bases and the J gene end by 6 bases; junction bases not matched to a gene: 3. CDR3 nucleotide sequence: TGTGCCAGCAGAACAGGGGGGGATGAAAAACTGTTTTTT. Encoded protein: CASRTGGDEKLFF.

With regard to this clone: Other nucleotide sequences from this sample produce the same CDR3. The J gene is TRBJ2-7, the V gene TRBV27; 13 bases fit TRBD2. The CDR3 loop spans 15 amino acids. V was pared by 6 bases and J by 2 bases, with 4 bases of the junction left unmatched. CDR1 is MNHEY, CDR2 SMNVEV, per germline (reference sequence). The CDR3 sequence: CASSLGLAGPYEQYF. In nucleotides, the CDR3 is TGTGCCAGCAGCCTGGGACTAGCGGGGCCCTACGAGCAGTACTTC.

This clone has only one observation. The DNA for the CDR3 is TGTGCCAGCAGCTGGACCCGCGGGGGGCAGGGCTATGGCTACACCTTC. Its protein product is CASSWTRGGQGYGYTF. The chain joins TRBV7-9 to TRBJ1-2; a possible D gene is TRBD1 (6 bases). V shed 4 bases and J shed 4 bases, with 19 bases lying between them. CDR3 length equals 16 residues. Looked up from germline, CDR1 is SEHNR and CDR2 is FQNEAQ (reference sequence).

This clone was seen only once. The chain is built from TRBV27 and TRBJ1-2; tentatively, D is TRBD1 (6 bases). The CDR3 totals 15 residues. Germline values: CDR1 MNHEY, CDR2 SMNVEV (reference sequence). The germline V and J ends were trimmed by 4 bases and 2 bases, with 14 bases remaining between them. CDR3 region: CASSSWGARNYGYTF. The CDR3 DNA is TGTGCCAGCAGTTCCTGGGGGGCGCGAAACTATGGCTACACCTTC.

This chain links TRBV18 with TRBJ2-1, with 14 bases matching TRBD2. J was trimmed by 7 bases and V by 3 bases; bases with no gene match: 5. CDR1 is KGHSH, CDR2 LQKENI, per germline. The CDR3 is 16 residues long. CDR3 coding DNA: TGTGCCAGCTCACCCGGACTAGCGGGAGGTAGGAATGAGCAGTTCTTC. Its translation is CASSPGLAGGRNEQFF.

This clone was seen a handful of times. This chain joins TRBV2 and TRBJ1-1; 9 bases match TRBD1. The CDR3 is 14 amino acids. The junction had 4 bases not matched to a gene; V was cut back by 7 bases and J by 1 base. The V gene's germline CDR1 is SNHLY and CDR2 FYNNEI. The CDR3 region has the DNA TGTGCCAGCACCCGGGGACAGGGGAACACTGAAGCTTTCTTT. It yields the protein CASTRGQGNTEAFF.

The rearrangement joins TRBV30 to TRBJ1-1; D is unclear. Per the germline V gene, CDR1 is GTSNPN and CDR2 is SVGIG (reference sequence). V lost 0 bases, J lost 4 bases, and 9 bases lay in between. This CDR3 region has 13 residues. The CDR3 nucleotides read TGTGCCTGGAGTGTCGGGGTTGGCACTGAAGCTTTCTTT. Its protein is CAWSVGVGTEAFF.